Sequencing of this TCR beta chain was carried out in a study of monozygotic twins with inflammatory bowel disease. Study-wide findings and caveats: Fewer shared clonotypes with others were found in IBD patients than in healthy twins, especially with disease activity. Twin concordance left repertoire similarity unchanged, with limited power a possible explanation for this lack of difference.

Worth noting for this clonotype: The antigen is undetermined.

From roughly 3,300 ng of total RNA, each TCR library was prepared. With eight separate reactions per sample, the authors made cDNA. TCRdb reprocessed the 5' RACE reads and reports one entry per CDR3 protein, with no DNA. Its listing shows roughly 200,000 distinct CDR3 sequences. The CDR3 totals 17 residues. The germline CDR1 and CDR2 sequences are MNHNS and SASEGT. Material: blood. This rearrangement joins TRBV6-1 to TRBJ2-2. The source of this sequence is a human donor with ulcerative colitis or Crohn's disease, or a healthy co-twin of an affected twin (not recorded which). CDR3: CASSGGISNANTGELFF.